The clone carrying this TCR beta chain was found a few times. Its specificity is not known. TCRdb re-called the reads through MiXCR, storing one row per CDR3 protein. This table has hundreds of thousands of distinct CDR3 sequences, about 33% appearing once. Germline V CDR1 and CDR2: SGHRS, YFSETQ. The V gene lost 4 bases and the J gene lost 0 bases, with 17 bases spanning the gap. This CDR3 is built from 17 residues. The source of the sample is a study of T cell repertoires in cytomegalovirus infection. Sequenced here: cultured PBMCs, sampled from culture after CMV antigen stimulation. The rearrangement links TRBV5-1 to TRBJ2-1; no firm D call. This sequence originates from a human donor in good health (CMV status not recorded). Some clones in this sample may be carry-over from other donors' samples. CDR3 in DNA: TGCGCCAGCAGCCATGGTTGGTACACCTACTCCTACAATGAGCAGTTCTTC. As protein: CASSHGWYTYSYNEQFF.